Below are 21 T cell receptor beta chains sequenced from a single sample in a study of beta chain features in type 1 diabetes. As every portion of the isolated RNA was reverse transcribed, the sequencing read expressed TCRB transcripts. Sequenced by immunoSEQ multiplex PCR; TCRdb stores in-frame clones only, minus some. The sample has about 410,000 clones, 14% seen once; the top ten hold 0.035% to 0.04%. Material: naive CD4+ T cells from blood. The source of these receptors is a man aged 25-45 years in good health.

The gene calls are TRBV13 and TRBJ2-2; TRBD2 matches 8 bases. The CDR3 runs 17 residues. CDR1 PRHDT and CDR2 FYEKMQ come from the germline V gene (reference sequence). V gave up 1 base and J gave up 3 bases; unmatched junction bases: 7. The CDR3 protein is CASSLARSSGYTGELFF. CDR3 DNA: TGTGCCAGCAGCTTAGCCCGATCTAGCGGGTACACCGGGGAGCTGTTTTTT.

The V and J genes are TRBV13 and TRBJ2-7; possible D gene TRBD1, 5 bases. Germline-derived CDR1 and CDR2 are PRHDT and FYEKMQ (reference sequence). Trimming took off 0 bases at V and 0 bases at J, with 15 bases between the two ends. This CDR3 spans 17 amino acids. The CDR3: CASSLGSWQGGSYEQYF. In DNA form, the CDR3 reads TGTGCCAGCAGCTTAGGGTCATGGCAGGGCGGCTCCTACGAGCAGTACTTC.

The genes are TRBV11-3 and TRBJ2-5; D not certain. This CDR3 is 12 amino acids long. Germline CDR1 is SGHNT and CDR2 is YENEEA. V gave up 4 bases and J gave up 5 bases, with 8 bases separating them. CDR3 bases: TGTGCCAGCAGCTCAAGTCGGGAGACCCAGTACTTC. Its protein is CASSSSRETQYF.

This clone was recorded a few times. The chain couples TRBV2 to TRBJ2-6; TRBD1 aligns across 8 bases. Trimming cost V 4 bases and J 0 bases; bases outside gene matches: 11. Germline loops: CDR1 SNHLY, CDR2 FYNNEI. The CDR3 consists of 19 residues. The chain's CDR3 is CASSVIKDRVNSGANVLTF. CDR3 DNA: TGTGCCAGCAGTGTAATTAAGGACAGGGTAAACTCTGGGGCCAACGTCCTGACTTTC.

The chain employs TRBV2 and TRBJ2-4, with D possibly matching TRBD2 (5 bases). CDR1 and CDR2 (germline): SNHLY, FYNNEI. Deletions cut 4 bases from V and 1 base from J, with 17 bases between. The length of the CDR3 is 17 residues. The CDR3, as DNA: TGTGCCAGCAGTGGCCGGAGAAAAGCTAGCGCCAAAAACATTCAGTACTTC. Its protein is CASSGRRKASAKNIQYF.

The chain has TRBV7-9 and TRBJ2-3, with 11 bases aligning to TRBD2. The V segment lost 5 bases and the J segment 3 bases; nucleotides outside the gene matches: 7. The CDR3 is made up of 16 amino acids. CDR1 SEHNR and CDR2 FQNEAQ come from the germline V gene (reference sequence). The CDR3 sequence is CASSPRTSGWTDTQYF. In DNA form, the CDR3 reads TGTGCCAGCAGCCCCCGGACTAGCGGGTGGACAGATACGCAGTATTTT. The full variable domain, completed using reference TRBV7-9 and TRBJ2-3, is DTGVSQNPRHKITKRGQNVTFRCDPISEHNRLYWYRQTLGQGPEFLTYFQNEAQLEKSRLLSDRFSAERPKGSFSTLEIQRTEQGDSAMYLCASSPRTSGWTDTQYFGPGTRLTVL.

The J gene is TRBJ1-2, the V gene TRBV4-3; possible D gene TRBD1, 5 bases. Germline lookup yields CDR1 LGHNA and CDR2 YSLEER. CDR3 length: 15 residues. The ends were cut back, 0 bases at V and 7 bases at J, with 15 bases in the middle. CDR3 amino acids: CASSQEGIGAIGYTF. CDR3 in DNA: TGCGCCAGCAGCCAAGAAGGGATAGGGGCGATTGGCTACACCTTC.

This clone was detected a few times. The chain has TRBV29-1 and TRBJ2-7; 13 positions match TRBD2. The CDR3 has 14 amino acids. CDR1 and CDR2 (germline): SQVTM, ANQGSEA. The V gene end was trimmed by 7 bases and the J gene end by 2 bases; junction bases not matched to a gene: 5. The chain's CDR3 is CSGVLAGGPYEQYV. The CDR3 nucleotides read TGCAGCGGTGTACTAGCGGGAGGGCCCTACGAGCAGTACGTC.

This clone was seen a few times. V gene TRBV2 combines with J gene TRBJ2-3; either TRBD1 or TRBD2 may supply D (5 bases each). V was shortened by 6 bases and J by 4 bases, with 14 bases between the two germline ends. Germline-derived CDR1 and CDR2 are SNHLY and FYNNEI. CDR3 length equals 14 residues. As DNA, the CDR3 is TGTGCCAGCAGGGGGACCAAGGGTCCAGATACGCAGTATTTT. Translated: CASRGTKGPDTQYF.

The chain employs TRBV5-1 and TRBJ2-3; 10 bases are shared with TRBD2. Germline V gene lookup returns CDR1 SGHRS and CDR2 YFSETQ. The CDR3 runs to 17 residues. The V and J ends lost 2 bases and 0 bases, in that order; junction bases with no gene match: 6. The CDR3 region has the DNA TGCGCCAGCAGCTTAGCGGGAGGGCCCTCTAGCACAGATACGCAGTATTTT. Protein sequence: CASSLAGGPSSTDTQYF.

The J gene is TRBJ1-4, the V gene TRBV5-4; D gene unclear. The CDR3 has 17 residues. Germline loops: CDR1 SGHNT, CDR2 YYREEE (reference sequence). V dropped 1 base and J dropped 1 base, with 14 bases sitting between them. CDR3 DNA sequence: TGTGCCAGCAGCTTGAACCGAGGGAGCCTAACTAATGAAAAACTGTTTTTT. Translated, it gives CASSLNRGSLTNEKLFF.

The genes are TRBV9 and TRBJ2-3; 9 nucleotides align to TRBD2. V shed 0 bases, J shed 1 base, and the junction held 6 bases outside the gene matches. This CDR3 spans 17 amino acids. Germline CDR1 reads SGDLS; CDR2 reads YYNGEE. The CDR3 region has the DNA TGTGCCAGCAGCGTAGGTCCAGCGGGGGGCGGCACAGATACGCAGTATTTT. This codes for CASSVGPAGGGTDTQYF.

The chain recombines TRBV5-1 with TRBJ1-2, with D possibly matching TRBD1 (5 bases). The ends were cut back, 4 bases at V and 7 bases at J, with 14 bases in the middle. The CDR3 extends over 13 amino acids. CDR1 and CDR2 from the germline V gene are SGHRS and YFSETQ. The CDR3 DNA reads TGCGCCAGCAGCCCAACAGGAGAATCTGGCTACACCTTC. This gives the protein CASSPTGESGYTF.

J is TRBJ2-3 and V is TRBV4-3, with 7 nucleotides matching TRBD2. Germline-derived CDR1 and CDR2 are LGHNA and YSLEER. The CDR3 length is 17 residues. J lost 4 bases, V lost 0 bases, and 10 bases had no gene match. The DNA for the CDR3 is TGCGCCAGCAGCCAAGAGGCGACTAGCAGTGTTCCAGATACGCAGTATTTT. The encoded protein is CASSQEATSSVPDTQYF.

The genes are TRBV9 and TRBJ2-7; no reliable D call. The CDR3 is made up of 16 amino acids. Looked up from germline, CDR1 is SGDLS and CDR2 is YYNGEE. V lost 4 bases and J lost 1, with 18 bases in between. This CDR3 is CASSHGNRKKSYEQYF. CDR3 nucleotides: TGTGCCAGCAGCCATGGGAACAGAAAAAAGTCCTACGAGCAGTACTTC.

J is TRBJ2-5 and V is TRBV20-1; D gene ambiguous. CDR1 is DFQATT, CDR2 SNEGSKA, per germline (reference sequence). V lost 6 bases and J lost 2, with 7 bases in between. The CDR3 is 11 amino acids. In DNA form, the CDR3 reads TGCAGTGCCTTCGGGCAAGAGACCCAGTACTTC. It is translated as CSAFGQETQYF.

This clone was counted only a few times. V usage is TRBV5-1 and J usage is TRBJ1-1, with TRBD1 as a possible D gene (5 bases). CDR3 size: 15 residues. The V and J ends lost 0 bases and 1 base respectively, with 10 bases between them. Germline V gene sequence: CDR1 SGHRS, CDR2 YFSETQ. The CDR3 sequence: CASSLDLQENTEAFF. The CDR3 nucleotides are TGCGCCAGCAGCTTGGATTTACAGGAGAACACTGAAGCTTTCTTT.

This rearrangement joins TRBV7-9 to TRBJ1-2; D remains ambiguous. CDR1 and CDR2 from the germline V gene are SEHNR and FQNEAQ (reference sequence). V was clipped by 4 bases and J by 4 bases, with 16 bases between them. The CDR3 is 15 residues long. CDR3 region: CASSSRAAPLYGYTF. The CDR3 bases are TGTGCCAGCAGCTCAAGGGCTGCCCCCCTCTATGGCTACACCTTC. Complete variable domain (other parts from reference TRBV7-9 and TRBJ1-2): DTGVSQNPRHKITKRGQNVTFRCDPISEHNRLYWYRQTLGQGPEFLTYFQNEAQLEKSRLLSDRFSAERPKGSFSTLEIQRTEQGDSAMYLCASSSRAAPLYGYTFGSGTRLTVV.

This chain joins TRBV5-1 and TRBJ2-7; perhaps TRBD2 as D (6 bases). CDR3 length: 13 amino acids. Germline V gives CDR1 SGHRS, CDR2 YFSETQ. V lost 10 bases and J lost 0, with 14 bases in between. In DNA form, the CDR3 reads TGCGCCCGCCCCCAGCGGGTCTCCTACGAGCAGTACGTC. This sequence encodes CARPQRVSYEQYV.

This clone was recorded at least ten times. V gene TRBV28 combines with J gene TRBJ2-1, with D unclear. The CDR3 length is 13 residues. Trimming left V 3 bases short and J 4 bases short, with 7 bases between. Germline CDR1 is MDHEN and CDR2 is SYDVKM. As DNA, the CDR3 is TGTGCCAGCAGTTTCGAGAGATACAATGAGCAGTTCTTC. It specifies CASSFERYNEQFF.

The V and J genes are TRBV7-9 and TRBJ1-4, with D uncertain. The CDR3 covers 16 residues. Germline V gives CDR1 SEHNR, CDR2 FQNEAQ (reference sequence). V lost 2 bases and J 0 bases, leaving 10 bases between the germline ends. This chain's CDR3 is CASSLSFSPTNEKLFF. The CDR3 bases are TGTGCCAGCAGCTTATCCTTCAGTCCAACTAATGAAAAACTGTTTTTT.